These 23 T cell receptor beta chains came from one sample sequenced in a study of blood T cell repertoires in COVID-19. Profiling relied on immunoSEQ multiplex PCR, and the TCRdb table lists in-frame clones only, not all of them. The sample consists of fewer than 200,000 clones, roughly nine tenths of them appearing once. What was sequenced was peripheral blood. The receptors here all came from an older man with active or convalescent COVID-19.

V gene TRBV7-2 combines with J gene TRBJ2-3; the D is unclear. CDR3 length: 13 amino acids. The V and J ends lost 3 bases and 6 bases respectively, with 10 bases between them. Germline CDR1 and CDR2: SGHTA and FQGNSA. CDR3 residues: CASSLRFSDTQYF. The DNA for the CDR3 is TGTGCCAGCAGCTTGCGGTTCTCCGATACGCAGTATTTT.

The chain recombines TRBV3-1 (or the pseudogene TRBV3-2) with TRBJ1-3; D not resolved. The CDR3 spans 15 residues. Germline CDR1 LGHDT, CDR2 YNNKEL (reference sequence). V was trimmed by 4 bases and J by 3 bases, leaving 13 bases between them. The chain's CDR3 is CASSPGFSFGNTIYF. CDR3 in DNA: TGTGCCAGCAGCCCGGGTTTCAGTTTTGGAAACACCATATATTTT.

The chain joins TRBV11-1 to TRBJ2-1; TRBD2 is a possible D gene (7 bases). Trimming took off 7 bases at V and 10 bases at J, with 20 bases between the two ends. This CDR3 contains 14 residues. In germline, CDR1 is SGHAT, CDR2 FQDESV (reference sequence). This CDR3 reads CASTTGGGRREQFF. The CDR3 DNA reads TGTGCCAGCACCACTGGGGGGGGGCGCAGGGAGCAGTTCTTC.

This CDR3 is CASSEPFQLAGANTQYF. The CDR3 DNA reads TGTGCCAGCAGTGAACCCTTCCAATTAGCGGGGGCAAATACGCAGTATTTT. The gene calls are TRBV6-1 and TRBJ2-3; 9 bases are shared with TRBD2. There are 17 residues in the CDR3. V lost 2 bases, J lost 7 bases, and 13 bases stayed unmatched. Germline assignment: CDR1 MNHNS and CDR2 SASEGT.

The rearrangement uses TRBV20-1 and TRBJ1-3, with D hard to call. Trimming removed 3 bases at V and 7 bases at J, with 10 bases between. The CDR3 totals 12 residues. The germline V gene encodes CDR1 DFQATT and CDR2 SNEGSKA (reference sequence). The CDR3 sequence: CSASSLGNTIYF. In DNA form, the CDR3 reads TGCAGTGCTAGTTCTCTCGGGAACACCATATATTTT.

The chain couples TRBV28 to TRBJ1-5; 7 bases align to TRBD1. V gave up 5 bases and J gave up 2 bases; unmatched junction bases: 6. The CDR3 has 15 amino acids. The germline V gene has CDR1 MDHEN and CDR2 SYDVKM. CDR3 DNA sequence: TGTGCCAGCAGTCGCGCCGGGACAGGCAATCAGCCCCAGCATTTT. Translated, it gives CASSRAGTGNQPQHF. Full variable domain (rest looked up from reference TRBV28 and TRBJ1-5): DVKVTQSSRYLVKRTGEKVFLECVQDMDHENMFWYRQDPGLGLRLIYFSYDVKMKEKGDIPEGYSVSREKKERFSLILESASTNQTSMYLCASSRAGTGNQPQHFGDGTRLSIL.

This clone was seen once. This chain links TRBV7-2 with TRBJ2-2, with 8 bases aligning to TRBD1. CDR1 SGHTA and CDR2 FQGNSA come from the germline V gene. This CDR3 spans 15 amino acids. The V gene end was trimmed by 5 bases and the J gene end by 5 bases; junction bases not matched to a gene: 7. DNA for the CDR3: TGTGCCAGCAGCCCCGACAGGGGACGGACCGGGGAGCTGTTTTTT. This encodes CASSPDRGRTGELFF.

This clone is a singleton in its sample. The chain couples TRBV6-5 to TRBJ1-1; 9 bases map to TRBD1. The CDR3 has 15 residues. The V and J ends lost 6 bases and 5 bases, in that order; junction bases with no gene match: 10. In germline, CDR1 is MNHEY, CDR2 SVGAGI. The CDR3 DNA reads TGTGCCAGCAGGGGTCGTGGACAGGGGAGGACTGAAGCTTTCTTT. It is translated as CASRGRGQGRTEAFF.

The rearrangement joins TRBV12-5 to TRBJ1-4; 7 nucleotides align to TRBD1. The CDR3 is 15 amino acids. Germline-derived CDR1 and CDR2 are LGHNT and FRNRAP. V was pared by 5 bases and J by 6 bases, with 9 bases of the junction left unmatched. In DNA form, the CDR3 reads TGTGCTAGTGGTCCCGGGACAGAGGGTGATGAAAAACTGTTTTTT. It yields the protein CASGPGTEGDEKLFF.

This chain joins TRBV4-1 and TRBJ2-5; unclear D gene. The CDR3 spans 14 residues. The ends were cut back, 3 bases at V and 6 bases at J, with 14 bases in the middle. Germline assignment: CDR1 MGHRA and CDR2 YSYEKL. CDR3 protein: CASSHLSYKKTQYF. DNA for the CDR3: TGCGCCAGCAGCCACCTCAGTTACAAGAAGACCCAGTACTTC.

This clone occurred once. The chain is built from TRBV18 and TRBJ2-7; no definite D call. Between the trimmed V and J ends, which lost 2 bases and 6 bases, there was a span of 8 bases. The CDR3 loop spans 12 amino acids. The germline gives CDR1 KGHSH, CDR2 LQKENI. The CDR3 DNA follows: TGTGCCAGCTCACCAATCGGTGGCGAGCAGTACTTC. Amino acid sequence: CASSPIGGEQYF. The entire variable domain, with the rest obtained from reference TRBV18 and TRBJ2-7, is as follows: NAGVMQNPRHLVRRRGQEARLRCSPMKGHSHVYWYRQLPEEGLKFMVYLQKENIIDESGMPKERFSAEFPKEGPSILRIQQVVRGDSAAYFCASSPIGGEQYFGPGTRLTVT.

The chain combines TRBV7-6 with TRBJ2-3; D gene uncertain. The germline gives CDR1 SGHVS, CDR2 FNYEAQ. Between the trimmed V and J ends, which lost 3 bases and 0 bases, there was a span of 10 bases. The CDR3 has 15 residues. CDR3: CASSLLVSSTDTQYF. CDR3 nucleotide sequence: TGTGCCAGCAGCTTGTTAGTGAGTAGCACAGATACGCAGTATTTT.

The chain uses TRBV12-5 and TRBJ1-1; TRBD1 is a possible D gene (6 bases). V lost 0 bases and J 2 bases, leaving 16 bases between the germline ends. This CDR3 has 17 residues. The germline V gene encodes CDR1 LGHNT and CDR2 FRNRAP. The CDR3 loop reads CASGLVLRTADNTEAFF. The DNA of the CDR3 is TGTGCTAGTGGTTTGGTACTCCGGACAGCCGATAACACTGAAGCTTTCTTT.

This chain uses TRBV19 with TRBJ1-5, with D hard to call. Germline V gene lookup returns CDR1 LNHDA and CDR2 SQIVND (reference sequence). Trimming took off 7 bases at V and 1 base at J, with 14 bases between the two ends. The CDR3 consists of 15 residues. This CDR3 reads CASILRSGSNQPQHF. CDR3 DNA: TGTGCCAGTATCCTACGGAGCGGCAGCAATCAGCCCCAGCATTTT.

This clone is a singleton in its sample. The J gene is TRBJ2-7, the V gene TRBV30; TRBD2 aligns across 8 bases. The V gene's germline CDR1 is GTSNPN and CDR2 SVGIG (reference sequence). V shed 4 bases, J shed 5 bases, and the junction held 10 bases outside the gene matches. The CDR3 is made up of 14 amino acids. Here the CDR3 DNA reads TGTGCCTGGACGCCCGGCGGGAGGATCGACGAGCAGTACTTC. Translation: CAWTPGGRIDEQYF.

Only a few counts were recorded for this clone. The chain uses TRBV24-1 and TRBJ2-1; no clear D. The V gene's germline CDR1 is KGHDR and CDR2 SFDVKD. This CDR3 contains 15 residues. V was clipped by 3 bases and J by 0 bases, with 8 bases between them. Written as DNA, the CDR3 is TGTGCCACCAGTGATGTGCGAAGCTCCTACAATGAGCAGTTCTTC. Amino acids: CATSDVRSSYNEQFF.

About this clone itself: Distinct nucleotide sequences in the sample also encode this CDR3. As DNA, the CDR3 is TGTGCCAGCTCACCACCGTCCAGTTACGAGCAGTACTTC. Its protein is CASSPPSSYEQYF. V gene TRBV18 combines with J gene TRBJ2-7, with D unclear. V was shortened by 0 bases and J by 4 bases, with 7 bases between the two germline ends. Germline CDR1 and CDR2: KGHSH and LQKENI. This CDR3 comprises 13 residues.

This chain connects TRBV7-9 to TRBJ1-2, with 8 bases aligning to TRBD1. Germline values: CDR1 SEHNR, CDR2 FQNEAQ (reference sequence). This CDR3 contains 15 residues. V was pared by 1 base and J by 3 bases, with 4 bases of the junction left unmatched. CDR3: CASSLGQGFDYGYTF. The CDR3 region has the DNA TGTGCCAGCAGCTTAGGACAGGGGTTTGACTATGGCTACACCTTC.

The genes are TRBV5-1 and TRBJ2-5; 7 bases line up with TRBD1. V lost 7 bases, J lost 2 bases, and 14 bases stayed unmatched. The CDR3 runs 16 residues. Germline lookup yields CDR1 SGHRS and CDR2 YFSETQ. CDR3 loop: CASRPSIGTEQETQYF. CDR3 coding DNA: TGCGCCAGCCGGCCTTCAATTGGGACAGAGCAAGAGACCCAGTACTTC.

The rearrangement links TRBV11-2 to TRBJ2-3; no definite D call. The CDR3 sequence is 16 residues long. V lost 1 base and J 3 bases, leaving 14 bases between the germline ends. Germline V gives CDR1 SGHAT, CDR2 FQNNGV. The CDR3 coding sequence is TGTGCCAGCAGCTTAGCTGACAACCTTGGGACAGATACGCAGTATTTT. This encodes CASSLADNLGTDTQYF.

The rearrangement links TRBV7-2 to TRBJ2-7, with D possibly TRBD2 on 5 matching bases. This CDR3 is 14 amino acids long. Germline values: CDR1 SGHTA, CDR2 FQGNSA. With 5 bases removed from V and 0 bases from J, the gap between germline ends came to 11 bases. DNA for the CDR3: TGTGCCAGCAGCCCCTGGGCGGGCTCCTACGAGCAGTACTTC. Translation gives CASSPWAGSYEQYF.

This clone was observed once. The chain employs TRBV7-2 and TRBJ2-3, with 10 bases that match TRBD2. J lost 6 bases, V lost 4 bases, and 13 bases had no gene match. The CDR3 runs to 17 residues. Germline-derived CDR1 and CDR2 are SGHTA and FQGNSA. CDR3 sequence: CASSSAAASGGRDTQYF. CDR3 nucleotide sequence: TGTGCCAGCAGCTCAGCAGCGGCTAGCGGGGGCCGGGATACGCAGTATTTT. Full variable domain (remainder filled in from reference TRBV7-2 and TRBJ2-3): GAGVSQSPSNKVTEKGKDVELRCDPISGHTALYWYRQSLGQGLEFLIYFQGNSAPDKSGLPSDRFSAERTGGSVSTLTIQRTQQEDSAVYLCASSSAAASGGRDTQYFGPGTRLTVL.

This sequence joins TRBV7-3 and TRBJ2-1, with TRBD1 identical over 10 bases. Unmatched junction bases numbered 2, after V lost 0 bases and J lost 3 bases. This CDR3 spans 16 amino acids. CDR1 is SGHTA, CDR2 FQGTGA, per germline. The DNA for the CDR3 is TGTGCCAGCAGCTTAACAGGGACAGGGGTCTACAATGAGCAGTTCTTC. It specifies CASSLTGTGVYNEQFF.